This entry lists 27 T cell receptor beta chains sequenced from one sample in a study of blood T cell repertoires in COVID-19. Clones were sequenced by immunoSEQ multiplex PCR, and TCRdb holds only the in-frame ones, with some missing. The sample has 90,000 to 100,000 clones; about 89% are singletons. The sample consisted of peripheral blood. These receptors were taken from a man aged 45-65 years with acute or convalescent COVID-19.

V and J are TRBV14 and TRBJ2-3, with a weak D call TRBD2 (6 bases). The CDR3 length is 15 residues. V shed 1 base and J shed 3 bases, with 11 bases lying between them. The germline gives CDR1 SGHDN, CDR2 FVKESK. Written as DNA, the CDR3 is TGTGCCAGCAGCCAAGGGACTACAGATACAGATACGCAGTATTTT. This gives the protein CASSQGTTDTDTQYF.

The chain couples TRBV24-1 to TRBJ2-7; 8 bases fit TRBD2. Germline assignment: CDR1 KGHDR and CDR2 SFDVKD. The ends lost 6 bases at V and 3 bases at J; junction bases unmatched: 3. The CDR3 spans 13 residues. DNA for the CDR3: TGTGCCACCAGTCACAGCGGGAGCTACGAGCAGTACTTC. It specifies CATSHSGSYEQYF.

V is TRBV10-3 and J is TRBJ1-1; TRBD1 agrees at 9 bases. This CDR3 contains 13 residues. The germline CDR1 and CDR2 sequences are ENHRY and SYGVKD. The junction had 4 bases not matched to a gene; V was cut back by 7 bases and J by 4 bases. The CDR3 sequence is CAIKKTGGTEAFF. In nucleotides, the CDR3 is TGTGCCATCAAAAAGACAGGGGGCACTGAAGCTTTCTTT.

CDR3 region: CASSETPSGSIINEQFF. CDR3 DNA: TGTGCCAGCAGCGAAACCCCTAGCGGGAGTATAATAAATGAGCAGTTCTTC. The chain joins TRBV9 to TRBJ2-1, with 10 bases matching TRBD2. CDR3 length equals 17 residues. Losses at the gene ends were 3 bases for V and 7 bases for J; bases not matched to a gene: 13. The germline V gene has CDR1 SGDLS and CDR2 YYNGEE.

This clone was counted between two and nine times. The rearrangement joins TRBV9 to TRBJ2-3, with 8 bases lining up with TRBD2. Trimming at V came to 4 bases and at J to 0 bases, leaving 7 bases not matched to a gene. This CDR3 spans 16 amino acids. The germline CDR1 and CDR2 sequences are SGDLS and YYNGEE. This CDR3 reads CASSSTSGTSTDTQYF. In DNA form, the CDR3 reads TGTGCCAGCAGCTCTACTAGCGGAACTAGCACAGATACGCAGTATTTT.

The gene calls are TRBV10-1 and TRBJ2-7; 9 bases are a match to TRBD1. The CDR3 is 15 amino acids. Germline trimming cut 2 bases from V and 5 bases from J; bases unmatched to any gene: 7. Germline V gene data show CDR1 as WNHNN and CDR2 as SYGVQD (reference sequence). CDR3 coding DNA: TGCGCCAGCAGTGAGGCTGGACAGGGGTTGCACGAGCAGTACTTC. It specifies CASSEAGQGLHEQYF.

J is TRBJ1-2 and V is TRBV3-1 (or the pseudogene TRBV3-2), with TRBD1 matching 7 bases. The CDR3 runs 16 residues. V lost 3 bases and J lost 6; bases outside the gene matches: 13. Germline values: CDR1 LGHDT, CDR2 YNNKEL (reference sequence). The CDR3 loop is CASSQRGGLGGNGYTF. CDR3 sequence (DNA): TGTGCCAGCAGCCAGCGGGGGGGGCTAGGGGGCAATGGCTACACCTTC.

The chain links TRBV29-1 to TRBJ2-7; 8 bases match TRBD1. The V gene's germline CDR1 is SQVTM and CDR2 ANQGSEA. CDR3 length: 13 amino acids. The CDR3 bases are TGCACCTCACCGGGACAGGAGTCCTACGAGCAGTACTTC. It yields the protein CTSPGQESYEQYF.

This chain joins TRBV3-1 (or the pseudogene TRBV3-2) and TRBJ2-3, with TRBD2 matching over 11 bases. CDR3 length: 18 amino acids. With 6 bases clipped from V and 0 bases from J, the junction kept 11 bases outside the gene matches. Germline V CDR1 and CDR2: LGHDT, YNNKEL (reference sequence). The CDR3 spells CASSFPGTSGTSTDTQYF. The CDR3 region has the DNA TGTGCCAGCAGTTTTCCCGGGACTAGCGGAACTAGCACAGATACGCAGTATTTT.

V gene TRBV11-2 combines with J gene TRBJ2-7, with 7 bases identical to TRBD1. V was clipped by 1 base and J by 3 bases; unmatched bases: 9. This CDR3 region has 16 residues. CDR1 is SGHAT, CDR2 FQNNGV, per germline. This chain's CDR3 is CASSLGHRGTYYEQYF. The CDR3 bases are TGTGCCAGCAGCTTAGGCCACAGGGGAACGTACTACGAGCAGTACTTC.

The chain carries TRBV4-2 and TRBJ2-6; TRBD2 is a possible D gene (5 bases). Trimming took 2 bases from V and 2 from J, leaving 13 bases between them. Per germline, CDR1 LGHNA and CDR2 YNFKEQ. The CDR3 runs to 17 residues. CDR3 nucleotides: TGTGCCAGCAGCCAAAATTGGGAGTCTACTGGGGCCAACGTCCTGACTTTC. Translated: CASSQNWESTGANVLTF.

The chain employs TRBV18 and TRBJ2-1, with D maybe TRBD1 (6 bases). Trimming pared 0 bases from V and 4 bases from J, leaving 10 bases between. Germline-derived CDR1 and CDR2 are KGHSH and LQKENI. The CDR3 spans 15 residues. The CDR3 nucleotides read TGTGCCAGCTCACCACCTGGACAGCGGTACAATGAGCAGTTCTTC. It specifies CASSPPGQRYNEQFF.

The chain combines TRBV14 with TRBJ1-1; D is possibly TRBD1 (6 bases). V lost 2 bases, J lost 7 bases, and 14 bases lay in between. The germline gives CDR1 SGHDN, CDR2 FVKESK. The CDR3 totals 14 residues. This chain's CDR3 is CASSQPGTGFEAFF. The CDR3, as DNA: TGTGCCAGCAGCCAACCGGGAACAGGGTTTGAAGCTTTCTTT.

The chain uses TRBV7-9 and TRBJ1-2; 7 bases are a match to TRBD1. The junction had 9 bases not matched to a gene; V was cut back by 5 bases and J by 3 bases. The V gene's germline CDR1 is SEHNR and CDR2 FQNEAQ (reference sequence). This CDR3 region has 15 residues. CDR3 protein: CASSPSRQGDYGYTF. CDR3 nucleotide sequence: TGTGCCAGCAGCCCATCTAGGCAGGGGGACTATGGCTACACCTTC.

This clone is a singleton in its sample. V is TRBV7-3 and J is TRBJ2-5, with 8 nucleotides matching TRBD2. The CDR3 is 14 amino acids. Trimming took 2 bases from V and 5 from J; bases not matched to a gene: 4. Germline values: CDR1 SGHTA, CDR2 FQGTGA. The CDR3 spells CASSLAGGGETQYF. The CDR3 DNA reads TGTGCCAGCAGCTTAGCGGGAGGTGGGGAGACCCAGTACTTC. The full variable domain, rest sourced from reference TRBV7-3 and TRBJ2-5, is GAGVSQTPSNKVTEKGKYVELRCDPISGHTALYWYRQSLGQGPEFLIYFQGTGAADDSGLPNDRFFAVRPEGSVSTLKIQRTERGDSAVYLCASSLAGGGETQYFGPGTRLLVL.

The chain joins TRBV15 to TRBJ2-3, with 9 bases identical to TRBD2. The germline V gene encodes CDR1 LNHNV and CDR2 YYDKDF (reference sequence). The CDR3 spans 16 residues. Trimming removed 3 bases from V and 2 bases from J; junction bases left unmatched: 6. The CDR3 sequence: CATSRGRTSVTDTQYF. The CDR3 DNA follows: TGTGCCACCAGCAGGGGCAGGACTAGCGTCACAGATACGCAGTATTTT.

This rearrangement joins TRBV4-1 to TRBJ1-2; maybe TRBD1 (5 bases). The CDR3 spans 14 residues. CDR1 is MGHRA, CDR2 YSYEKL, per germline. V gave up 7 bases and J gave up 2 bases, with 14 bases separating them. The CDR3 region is CASTPGTGNYGYTF. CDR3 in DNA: TGCGCCAGCACTCCCGGGACTGGGAACTATGGCTACACCTTC.

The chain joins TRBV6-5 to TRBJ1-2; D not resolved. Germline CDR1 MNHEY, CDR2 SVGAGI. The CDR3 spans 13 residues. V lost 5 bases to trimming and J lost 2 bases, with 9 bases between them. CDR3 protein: CASSPTTNYGYTF. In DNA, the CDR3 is TGTGCCAGCAGTCCGACAACCAACTATGGCTACACCTTC.

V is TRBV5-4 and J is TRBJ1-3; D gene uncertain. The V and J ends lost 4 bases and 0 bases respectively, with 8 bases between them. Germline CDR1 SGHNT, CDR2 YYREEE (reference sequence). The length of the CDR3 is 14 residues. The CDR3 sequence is CASSPPNSGNTIYF. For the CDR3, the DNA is TGTGCCAGCAGCCCCCCCAACTCTGGAAACACCATATATTTT.

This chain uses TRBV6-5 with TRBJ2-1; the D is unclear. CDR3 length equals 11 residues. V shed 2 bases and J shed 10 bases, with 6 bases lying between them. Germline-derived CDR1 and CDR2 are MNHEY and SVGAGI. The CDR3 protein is CASSYGWEQFF. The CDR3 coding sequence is TGTGCCAGCAGTTACGGCTGGGAGCAGTTCTTC.

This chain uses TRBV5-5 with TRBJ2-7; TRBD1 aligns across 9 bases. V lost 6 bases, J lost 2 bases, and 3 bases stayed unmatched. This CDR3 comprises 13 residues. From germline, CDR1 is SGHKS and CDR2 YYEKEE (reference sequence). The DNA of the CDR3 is TGTGCCAGCACTAGGACAGGGGCCTACGAGCAGTACTTC. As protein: CASTRTGAYEQYF.

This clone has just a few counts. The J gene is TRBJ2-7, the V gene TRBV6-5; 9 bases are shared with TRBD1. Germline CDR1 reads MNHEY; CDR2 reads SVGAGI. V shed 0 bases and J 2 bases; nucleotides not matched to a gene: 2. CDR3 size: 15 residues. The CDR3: CASSYSGQGPYEQYF. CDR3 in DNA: TGTGCCAGCAGTTACTCGGGACAGGGTCCCTACGAGCAGTACTTC.

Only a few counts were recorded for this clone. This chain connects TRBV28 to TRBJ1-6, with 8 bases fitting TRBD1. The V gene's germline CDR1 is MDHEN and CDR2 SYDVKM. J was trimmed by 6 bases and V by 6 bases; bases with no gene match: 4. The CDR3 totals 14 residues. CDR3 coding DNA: TGTGCCAGCAGGCAGGGACAGGTTAATTCACCCCTCCACTTT. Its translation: CASRQGQVNSPLHF.

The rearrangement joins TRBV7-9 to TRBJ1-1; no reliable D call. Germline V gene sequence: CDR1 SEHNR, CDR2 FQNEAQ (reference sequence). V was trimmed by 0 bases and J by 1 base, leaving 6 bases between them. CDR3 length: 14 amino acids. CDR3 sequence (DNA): TGTGCCAGCAGCTTAGCGCGAACGAACACTGAAGCTTTCTTT. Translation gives CASSLARTNTEAFF.

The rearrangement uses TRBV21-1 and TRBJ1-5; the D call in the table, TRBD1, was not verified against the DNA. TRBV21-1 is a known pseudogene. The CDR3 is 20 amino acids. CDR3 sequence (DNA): TGTGCCAGCAGCAAAACGCGGAGACAGGGGGCGGAGGATAGCAATCAGCCCCAGCATTTT. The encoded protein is CASSKTRRQGAEDSNQPQHF.

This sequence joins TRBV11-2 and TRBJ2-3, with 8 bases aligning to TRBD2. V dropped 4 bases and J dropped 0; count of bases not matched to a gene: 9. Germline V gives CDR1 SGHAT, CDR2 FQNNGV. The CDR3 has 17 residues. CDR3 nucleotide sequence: TGTGCCAGCAGCTCCCGGACTAGCCGTTATAGCACAGATACGCAGTATTTT. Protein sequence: CASSSRTSRYSTDTQYF.

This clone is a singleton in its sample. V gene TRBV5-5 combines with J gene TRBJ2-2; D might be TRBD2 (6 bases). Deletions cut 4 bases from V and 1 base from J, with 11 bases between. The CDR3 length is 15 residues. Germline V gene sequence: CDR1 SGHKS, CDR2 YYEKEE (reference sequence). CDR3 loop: CASSPWGGNTGELFF. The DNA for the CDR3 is TGTGCCAGCAGCCCGTGGGGAGGGAACACCGGGGAGCTGTTTTTT.